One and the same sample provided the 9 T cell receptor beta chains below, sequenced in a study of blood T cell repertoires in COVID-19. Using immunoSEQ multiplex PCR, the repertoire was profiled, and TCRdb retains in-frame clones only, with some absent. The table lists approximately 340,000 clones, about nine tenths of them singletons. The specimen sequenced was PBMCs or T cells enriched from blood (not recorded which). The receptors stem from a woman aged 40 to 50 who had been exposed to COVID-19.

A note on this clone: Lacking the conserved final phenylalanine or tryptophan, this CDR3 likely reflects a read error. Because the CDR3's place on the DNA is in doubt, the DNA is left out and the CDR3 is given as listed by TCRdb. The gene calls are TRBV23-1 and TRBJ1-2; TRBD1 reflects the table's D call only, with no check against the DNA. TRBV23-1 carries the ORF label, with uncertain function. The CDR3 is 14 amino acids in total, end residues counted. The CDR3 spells CASSQPPRGTGNSV.

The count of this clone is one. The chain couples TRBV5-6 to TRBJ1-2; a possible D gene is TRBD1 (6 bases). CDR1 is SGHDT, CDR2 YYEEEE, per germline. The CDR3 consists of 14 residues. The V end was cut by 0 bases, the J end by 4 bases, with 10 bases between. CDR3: CASSLAGDTYGYTF. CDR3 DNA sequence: TGTGCCAGCAGCTTGGCAGGGGATACCTATGGCTACACCTTC. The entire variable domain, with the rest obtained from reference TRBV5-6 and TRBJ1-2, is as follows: DAGVTQSPTHLIKTRGQQVTLRCSPKSGHDTVSWYQQALGQGPQFIFQYYEEEERQRGNFPDRFSGHQFPNYSSELNVNALLLGDSALYLCASSLAGDTYGYTFGSGTRLTVV.

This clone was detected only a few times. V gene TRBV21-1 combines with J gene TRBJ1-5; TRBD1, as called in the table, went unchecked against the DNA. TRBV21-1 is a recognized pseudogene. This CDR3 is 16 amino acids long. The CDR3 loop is CASSNSLTGGNQPQHF. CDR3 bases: TGTGCCAGCAGCAATTCGCTGACAGGGGGCAATCAGCCCCAGCATTTT.

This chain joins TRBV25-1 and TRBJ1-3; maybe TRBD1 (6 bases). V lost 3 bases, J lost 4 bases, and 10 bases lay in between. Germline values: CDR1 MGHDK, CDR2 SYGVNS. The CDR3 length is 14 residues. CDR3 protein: CASSDRGWGNTIYF. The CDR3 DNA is TGTGCCAGCAGTGACAGGGGTTGGGGAAACACCATATATTTT. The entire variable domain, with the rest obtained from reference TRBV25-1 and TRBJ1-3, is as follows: EADIYQTPRYLVIGTGKKITLECSQTMGHDKMYWYQQDPGMELHLIHYSYGVNSTEKGDLSSESTVSRIRTEHFPLTLESARPSHTSQYLCASSDRGWGNTIYFGEGSWLTVV.

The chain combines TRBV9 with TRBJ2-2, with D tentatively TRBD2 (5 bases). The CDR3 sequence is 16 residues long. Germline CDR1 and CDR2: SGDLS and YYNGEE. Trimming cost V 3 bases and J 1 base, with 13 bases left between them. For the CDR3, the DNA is TGTGCCAGCAGCGGGCGAGGACTTTGGAACACCGGGGAGCTGTTTTTT. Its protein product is CASSGRGLWNTGELFF.

CDR3 DNA sequence: TGTGCCACCAGCAGGGGTATTTATTCGGGGTTTGGGGACACTGAAGCTTTCTTT. Translating it yields CATSRGIYSGFGDTEAFF. J is TRBJ1-1 and V is TRBV15; D not resolved. With 3 bases removed from V and 3 bases from J, the gap between germline ends came to 23 bases. The CDR3 runs 18 residues. CDR1 is LNHNV, CDR2 YYDKDF, per germline (reference sequence).

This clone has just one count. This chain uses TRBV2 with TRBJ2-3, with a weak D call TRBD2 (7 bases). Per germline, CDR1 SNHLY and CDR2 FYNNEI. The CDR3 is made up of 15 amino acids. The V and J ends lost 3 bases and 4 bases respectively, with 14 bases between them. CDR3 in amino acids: CASSERRGQSDTQYF. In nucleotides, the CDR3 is TGTGCCAGCAGTGAGAGGCGGGGGCAGTCAGATACGCAGTATTTT.

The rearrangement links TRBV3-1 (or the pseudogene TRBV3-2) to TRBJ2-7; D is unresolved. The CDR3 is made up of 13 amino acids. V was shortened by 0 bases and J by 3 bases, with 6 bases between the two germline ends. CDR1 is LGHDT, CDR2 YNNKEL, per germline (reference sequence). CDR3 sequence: CASSQDPDYEQYF. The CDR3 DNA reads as TGTGCCAGCAGCCAAGATCCAGACTACGAGCAGTACTTC.

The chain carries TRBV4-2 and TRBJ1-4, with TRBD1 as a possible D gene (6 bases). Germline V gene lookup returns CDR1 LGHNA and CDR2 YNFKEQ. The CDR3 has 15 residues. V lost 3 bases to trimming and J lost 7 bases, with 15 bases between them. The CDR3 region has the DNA TGTGCCAGCAGCCACTCAAAGGGGGTTGCTGAAAAACTGTTTTTT. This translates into CASSHSKGVAEKLFF.